The clone carrying this T cell receptor (beta chain) was counted many times. The data derive from a study of T cells in Graves' hyperthyroidism and ophthalmopathy. The CDR3 is 16 residues long. Germline values: CDR1 SGHDN, CDR2 FVKESK. Trimming took 3 bases from V and 8 from J; bases not matched to a gene: 7. TCR beta CDR3 sequences were amplified from RNA transcripts. First-round RT-PCR of the TCR CDR3 relied on the HTBI primer set. TCRdb fed the multiplex PCR reads into MiXCR, producing one record per CDR3 protein. Here the sample spans some 500,000 distinct CDR3 sequences, approximately 15% being singletons.

Sequenced material: blood. The V gene is TRBV14, the J gene TRBJ2-1; 13 bases align to TRBD2. This clonotype was obtained from a woman younger than 30 with Graves' hyperthyroidism. CDR3 bases: TGTGCCAGCAGCCACACTAGCGGGAGGGGATCCTATGAGCAGTTCTTC. Protein sequence: CASSHTSGRGSYEQFF.